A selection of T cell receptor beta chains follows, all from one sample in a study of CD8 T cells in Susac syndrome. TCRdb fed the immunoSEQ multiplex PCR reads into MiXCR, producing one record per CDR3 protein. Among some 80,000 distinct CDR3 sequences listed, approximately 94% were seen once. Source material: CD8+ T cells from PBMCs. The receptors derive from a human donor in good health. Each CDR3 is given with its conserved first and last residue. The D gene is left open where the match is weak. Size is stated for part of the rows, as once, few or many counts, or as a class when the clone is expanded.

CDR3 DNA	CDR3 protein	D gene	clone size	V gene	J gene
TGTGCCAGCAGCCCTCGACCGGGACATATCACCGGGGAGCTGTTTTTT	CASSPRPGHITGELFF	-	-	TRBV9	TRBJ2-2
TGCAGTGCCCGCGAGTTGGGCTACGAGCAGTACTTC	CSARELGYEQYF	-	-	TRBV20-1	TRBJ2-7
TGTGCCAGTAGTATGAAGAGGAACACCGGGGAGCTGTTTTTT	CASSMKRNTGELFF	-	-	TRBV19	TRBJ2-2
TGCGCCAGCAGCCAAGACGGATTTAGGAGCTCCTACGAGCAGTACTTC	CASSQDGFRSSYEQYF	-	-	TRBV4-1	TRBJ2-7
TGCGCCAGCAGCTTGGTCGGCAATCAGCCCCAGCATTTT	CASSLVGNQPQHF	-	-	TRBV5-1	TRBJ1-5
TGTGCCAGCAGCGGAATCAACTCTGGGGCCAACGTCCTGACTTTC	CASSGINSGANVLTF	-	-	TRBV9	TRBJ2-6
TGTGCCACATGGACAGGGAACACTGAAGCTTTCTTT	CATWTGNTEAFF	TRBD1	-	TRBV10-3	TRBJ1-1
TGTGCCAGCAGCGTAGACAACTATGGCTACACCTTC	CASSVDNYGYTF	-	-	TRBV9	TRBJ1-2
TGTGCCAGCAGTTACTCGGGGTACAATGAGCAGTTCTTC	CASSYSGYNEQFF	-	few	TRBV6-5	TRBJ2-1
TGCGCCAGCAGCCAAGCCGGGACAGGGTCGGATGAGCAGTTCTTC	CASSQAGTGSDEQFF	TRBD1	-	TRBV4-3	TRBJ2-1
TGTGCCACTATAGACAGGGCAGGAACCGGGGAGCTGTTTTTT	CATIDRAGTGELFF	TRBD1	once	TRBV19	TRBJ2-2
TGCGCCAGCAGCATGGGACAGGGCTGGAGCAATCAGCCCCAGCATTTT	CASSMGQGWSNQPQHF	TRBD1	-	TRBV5-1	TRBJ1-5
TGTGCCAGCAGCCAGTACTTAGCGCGGGTTACGCAGTATTTT	CASSQYLARVTQYF	-	-	TRBV12-3/TRBV12-4	TRBJ2-3
TGTGCCAGCAGGTCAGAGGCTGGGCAGTACTTC	CASRSEAGQYF	-	-	TRBV7-2	TRBJ2-7
TGCAGTGCTAGAGGGACACATTTCTACAATGAGCAGTTCTTC	CSARGTHFYNEQFF	-	-	TRBV20-1	TRBJ2-1
TGTGCCAGTAGTATAGAAAGAAAGGCGAACACTGAAGCTTTCTTT	CASSIERKANTEAFF	-	-	TRBV19	TRBJ1-1
TGTGCCAGCAGCTTAATTGCCCCCGGGAGGGACCTGACCTACGAGCAGTACTTC	CASSLIAPGRDLTYEQYF	TRBD2	-	TRBV7-2	TRBJ2-7
TGTGCCAGCAGTTTGCGGGCTACGGCCACTGAAGCTTTCTTT	CASSLRATATEAFF	-	-	TRBV27	TRBJ1-1
TGTGCCAGCAGTGCCCCGTTACAGACAGGGCAGGGATCGCCCCAGCATTTT	CASSAPLQTGQGSPQHF	TRBD1	-	TRBV28	TRBJ1-5
TGTGCCAGCAGTTACTCGACAGCCACTGAAGCTTTCTTT	CASSYSTATEAFF	-	-	TRBV6-5	TRBJ1-1
TGTGCCAGCAGCGGGGGGACAGGATCCTACAATGAGCAGTTCTTC	CASSGGTGSYNEQFF	TRBD1	once	TRBV5-6	TRBJ2-1
TGTGCCAGCAGGACTAGCACAGATACGCAGTATTTT	CASRTSTDTQYF	-	-	TRBV13	TRBJ2-3
TGTGCCAGCAGCTCCGCGGGGAGGGGCTACAATGAGCAGTTCTTC	CASSSAGRGYNEQFF	TRBD2	-	TRBV11-3	TRBJ2-1
TGCGCCAGCAGCTCCGAGGGGGCGAGCACTGAAGCTTTCTTT	CASSSEGASTEAFF	TRBD1	once	TRBV5-1	TRBJ1-1
TGCAGTGTTGAACTAGCGGGAGGGGGAGTACGCACAGATACGCAGTATTTT	CSVELAGGGVRTDTQYF	TRBD2	-	TRBV20-1	TRBJ2-3
TGTGCCAGCAGTGCTCAGCCCCAGCATTTT	CASSAQPQHF	-	once	TRBV6-1	TRBJ1-5
TGCGCCAGCAGCCAAGACAGGGGGAGCAATCAGCCCCAGCATTTT	CASSQDRGSNQPQHF	TRBD1	-	TRBV4-1	TRBJ1-5
TGTGCCAGCAGCGAGGAGGATACAGGGGACAATGAGCAGTTCTTC	CASSEEDTGDNEQFF	TRBD1	-	TRBV11-1	TRBJ2-1
TGCGCCAGCAGCACCTCAACAGGGGGTTATGAAAAACTGTTTTTT	CASSTSTGGYEKLFF	TRBD1	-	TRBV4-3	TRBJ1-4
TGTGCCAGTAGTATAGTAGTTGGGATGAACACTGAAGCTTTCTTT	CASSIVVGMNTEAFF	-	-	TRBV19	TRBJ1-1
TGTGCCAGCAGTCAGGGACTAGCGGCCTCTTACAATGAGCAGTTCTTC	CASSQGLAASYNEQFF	TRBD2	-	TRBV12-3/TRBV12-4	TRBJ2-1
TGTGCCACCGGCACCTACACCGGGGAGCTGTTTTTT	CATGTYTGELFF	-	-	TRBV24-1	TRBJ2-2
TGTGCCAGCGGAAGAGGAGGATACACAGATACGCAGTATTTT	CASGRGGYTDTQYF	-	-	TRBV27	TRBJ2-3
TGTGCCAGACTAGGTAGGGGGTTGGACACTGAAGCTTTCTTT	CARLGRGLDTEAFF	-	-	TRBV2	TRBJ1-1
TGTGCCAGCAGTTTCGGGACTAGAAACAATGAGCAGTTCTTC	CASSFGTRNNEQFF	TRBD2	-	TRBV27	TRBJ2-1
TGTGCCAGCAGTGAAGCCAGCACCGGGGAGCTGTTTTTT	CASSEASTGELFF	-	once	TRBV2	TRBJ2-2
TGTGCCAGCAGCCTCGGTCCCGGGACTATGAACACTGAAGCTTTCTTT	CASSLGPGTMNTEAFF	-	-	TRBV7-9	TRBJ1-1
TGCAGCGCTGAAGGGGACCAGCTCACAGATACGCAGTATTTT	CSAEGDQLTDTQYF	-	-	TRBV29-1	TRBJ2-3
TGTGCCAGCAGCAACGTTGGGCAAGATCAGCCCCAGCATTTT	CASSNVGQDQPQHF	-	-	TRBV21-1	TRBJ1-5
TGCAGTGCCGGGGGAGGTTGGAACACTGAAGCTTTCTTT	CSAGGGWNTEAFF	-	-	TRBV20-1	TRBJ1-1
TGTGCCACCCTATTGGGCAGGGGGCGTGATGGCTACACCTTC	CATLLGRGRDGYTF	TRBD1	-	TRBV7-2	TRBJ1-2
TGTGCCAGCAGTCCCAGTGGCTCCAATCAGCCCCAGCATTTT	CASSPSGSNQPQHF	-	-	TRBV28	TRBJ1-5
TGTGCCAGCAGTCTGGGACCGATTGAAGCTTTCTTT	CASSLGPIEAFF	-	-	TRBV2	TRBJ1-1
TGTGCCAGCAGCCCCCATACTAACACTGAAGCTTTCTTT	CASSPHTNTEAFF	-	-	TRBV5-6	TRBJ1-1
TGCAGTGCTAGAGTCCTAGCGGGAGTAACAGATACGCAGTATTTT	CSARVLAGVTDTQYF	TRBD2	-	TRBV20-1	TRBJ2-3
TGTGCCAGCAGCTCGTGGGACGTTTCTGGCGAGACCCAGTACTTC	CASSSWDVSGETQYF	-	-	TRBV7-2	TRBJ2-5
TGTGCCAGCAGCTTAGTGTCAGGACAGGAAACTAGCACAGATACGCAGTATTTT	CASSLVSGQETSTDTQYF	TRBD1	-	TRBV7-9	TRBJ2-3
TGTGCCGGGAAACCGAGACTAGCGGGAAGGGATGAGCAGTTCTTC	CAGKPRLAGRDEQFF	TRBD2	-	TRBV28	TRBJ2-1
TGTGCCAGCAGCCGGACTGAAGGGAACACCGGGGAGCTGTTTTTT	CASSRTEGNTGELFF	-	-	TRBV7-9	TRBJ2-2